The clone carrying this TCR beta chain has only a few counts. Its antigen is unknown. The V gene's germline CDR1 is SGDLS and CDR2 YYNGEE. This CDR3 has 12 residues. Trimming removed 4 bases at V and 5 bases at J, with 8 bases between. Stem cell-like memory, regulatory, central memory and naive CD4+ cells were sorted via CD45RO/CCR7/CD25/CD127/CD95/CD27. This sample is part of a study of beta chain features in type 1 diabetes. Study findings and constraints: The naive, central memory and Treg TCRB repertoires showed an apparent similarity that was greater among patients than among healthy donors.

Investigators reverse transcribed all isolated RNA, so they sequenced expressed TCRB transcripts. Produced via immunoSEQ multiplex PCR; TCRdb's table is partial and in-frame only. The sample comprises some 360,000 clones, less than 20% of which are singletons, and 0.044% rests with the top ten. This TCR was sampled from a woman aged 18-29 years in good health. V and J are TRBV9 and TRBJ2-3; maybe TRBD1 (5 bases). The specimen was naive CD4+ T cells from blood. CDR3: CASSSQGDTQYF. The DNA of the CDR3 is TGTGCCAGCAGCTCCCAGGGAGATACGCAGTATTTT.